This T cell receptor beta chain was sequenced during a study of shared clonotypes between healthy human individuals. Germline values: CDR1 SGHNT, CDR2 YYREEE (reference sequence). The CDR3 has 16 residues. About this clone itself: One end of the junction fails to match germline, which may point to a read error.

Evenly divided among several immunoSEQ plates was the genomic DNA of each subset. Libraries were prepared by immunoSEQ multiplex PCR; TCRdb keeps only in-frame clonotypes and omits some of them. This sample has some 500,000 clones, with 75% to 80% found just once. The chain uses TRBV5-4 and TRBJ2-2, with TRBD2 matching over 10 bases. This clonotype was obtained from a woman between 35 and 50 years old in good health. Some clones in this sample may be carry-over from other donors' samples. Source material: PBMCs. Here the CDR3 reads CASSQVSGRGTGELFF. The CDR3 nucleotides read TGCGCCAGCAGCCAAGTCAGCGGGAGGGGAACCGGGGAGCTGTTTTTT.